The clone carrying this TCR beta chain was counted only a few times. The data derive from a study of blood T cell repertoires in COVID-19. Trimming took 4 bases from V and 9 from J, leaving 19 bases between them. This CDR3 is built from 14 residues. Germline lookup yields CDR1 MGHRA and CDR2 YSYEKL. The protocol was immunoSEQ multiplex PCR, while the TCRdb copy is restricted to in-frame clones and leaves out a portion. The profile shows about 98,000 clones, about 90% of them singletons. Source material: peripheral blood. The rearrangement joins TRBV4-1 to TRBJ2-7; possibly TRBD1 for D (6 bases). The source of this sequence is an older man with acute or convalescent COVID-19. The CDR3 loop is CASSPNIGSRGQYF. In nucleotides, the CDR3 is TGCGCCAGCAGCCCAAATATAGGGAGCAGGGGGCAGTACTTC.